Listed below are T cell receptor beta chains from one sample, sequenced in a study of shared clonotypes between healthy human individuals. Here immunoSEQ multiplex PCR was the method, and the copy in TCRdb shows in-frame clones only, minus some. The sample includes roughly 770,000 clones, 90% to 98% of them seen just once. Sequencing was performed on naive CD8+ T cells sorted from blood. The source is a young man in good health. Each CDR3 is given with its conserved first and last residue. The order of the fields is D gene, clone size, J gene, V gene, CDR3 protein, CDR3 DNA. The D gene is left open where the match is weak. Only some rows state a clone size, as once, few, many or a class for expanded clones.

d_call: NA; clone_size: NA; j_call: TRBJ2-5; v_call: TRBV2; cdr3_aa: CASRGALYQETQYF; cdr3_nt: TGTGCCAGCAGGGGGGCCCTGTACCAAGAGACCCAGTACTTC
d_call: NA; clone_size: NA; j_call: TRBJ1-4; v_call: TRBV7-9; cdr3_aa: CASSFLTGQGEKLFF; cdr3_nt: TGTGCCAGCAGCTTTCTAACGGGACAAGGTGAAAAACTGTTTTTT
d_call: NA; clone_size: once; j_call: TRBJ1-1; v_call: TRBV5-4; cdr3_aa: CASSLGVGTEAFF; cdr3_nt: TGTGCCAGCAGCTTGGGGGTAGGCACTGAAGCTTTCTTT
d_call: NA; clone_size: NA; j_call: TRBJ2-7; v_call: TRBV7-9; cdr3_aa: CASSPPPGQGSYEQYF; cdr3_nt: TGTGCCAGCAGCCCACCCCCGGGGCAGGGGAGCTACGAGCAGTACTTC
d_call: NA; clone_size: NA; j_call: TRBJ1-1; v_call: TRBV5-4; cdr3_aa: CASSFSGPEAFF; cdr3_nt: TGTGCCAGCAGCTTCTCAGGGCCGGAAGCTTTCTTT
d_call: NA; clone_size: NA; j_call: TRBJ1-1; v_call: TRBV10-2; cdr3_aa: CASSRGGMNTEAFF; cdr3_nt: TGCGCCAGCAGTCGCGGGGGGATGAACACTGAAGCTTTCTTT
d_call: NA; clone_size: NA; j_call: TRBJ2-3; v_call: TRBV4-3; cdr3_aa: CASSQGSFPERYTDTQYF; cdr3_nt: TGCGCCAGCAGCCAAGGAAGCTTTCCTGAGCGGTACACAGATACGCAGTATTTT
d_call: TRBD1; clone_size: NA; j_call: TRBJ1-2; v_call: TRBV2; cdr3_aa: CASESTGHYGYTF; cdr3_nt: TGTGCCAGCGAGTCGACAGGGCACTATGGCTACACCTTC
d_call: NA; clone_size: once; j_call: TRBJ2-7; v_call: TRBV7-9; cdr3_aa: CASSSRDGIYEQYF; cdr3_nt: TGTGCCAGCAGCTCGAGGGACGGAATATACGAGCAGTACTTC
d_call: TRBD2; clone_size: NA; j_call: TRBJ2-3; v_call: TRBV13; cdr3_aa: CASSEYSGTRVDTQYF; cdr3_nt: TGTGCCAGCAGCGAATACTCCGGGACTAGGGTAGATACGCAGTATTTT